These T cell receptor beta chains were read from a single sample in a study of T cells in Graves' hyperthyroidism and ophthalmopathy. MiXCR, applied by TCRdb to the multiplex PCR reads, yields one record per CDR3 protein. This sample has fewer than 600,000 distinct CDR3 sequences, with 13% to 15% found just once. Sequenced input: blood. Every receptor here comes from a young woman with Graves' hyperthyroidism. Each CDR3 is given with its conserved first and last residue. D genes are given only for firm matches. Part of the rows lack a size; the others show once, few, many or a class for expanded clones.

clone size: few
J gene: TRBJ2-1
V gene: TRBV13
D gene: NA
CDR3 protein: CASSLRSPNEQFF

clone size: NA
J gene: TRBJ1-2
V gene: TRBV29-1
D gene: NA
CDR3 protein: CSVENLQGRDGYTF

clone size: few
J gene: TRBJ1-3
V gene: TRBV15
D gene: TRBD1
CDR3 protein: CATSRGVGQGGNTIYF

clone size: few
J gene: TRBJ2-1
V gene: TRBV15
D gene: TRBD2
CDR3 protein: CATSTPRAGGMNEQFF

clone size: NA
J gene: TRBJ2-1
V gene: TRBV9
D gene: NA
CDR3 protein: CASSPDALEYNEQFF

clone size: NA
J gene: TRBJ1-2
V gene: TRBV28
D gene: TRBD1
CDR3 protein: CASNRETGAGGYTF

clone size: once
J gene: TRBJ1-1
V gene: TRBV4-1
D gene: NA
CDR3 protein: CASSQIGLGTEAFF

clone size: many
J gene: TRBJ2-3
V gene: TRBV29-1
D gene: NA
CDR3 protein: CSVSGRRDTQYF

clone size: many
J gene: TRBJ2-7
V gene: TRBV10-1
D gene: NA
CDR3 protein: CASSEAGGTYEQYF

clone size: few
J gene: TRBJ2-3
V gene: TRBV2
D gene: NA
CDR3 protein: CASIRPTDTQYF

clone size: NA
J gene: TRBJ1-1
V gene: TRBV9
D gene: TRBD1
CDR3 protein: CASSPGGLNRGALAFF

clone size: NA
J gene: TRBJ1-1
V gene: TRBV19
D gene: NA
CDR3 protein: CASSEGVESTEAFF

clone size: many
J gene: TRBJ1-5
V gene: TRBV5-6
D gene: NA
CDR3 protein: CASSRTADSNQPQHF

clone size: once
J gene: TRBJ1-1
V gene: TRBV10-3
D gene: NA
CDR3 protein: CAISELQGGSGEAFF

clone size: many
J gene: TRBJ2-7
V gene: TRBV15
D gene: NA
CDR3 protein: CATSRDLGVYEQYF

clone size: many
J gene: TRBJ1-1
V gene: TRBV2
D gene: NA
CDR3 protein: CASTHGNTEAFF

clone size: many
J gene: TRBJ2-5
V gene: TRBV29-1
D gene: TRBD1
CDR3 protein: CSVEGRQGQETQYF

clone size: few
J gene: TRBJ2-3
V gene: TRBV5-1
D gene: TRBD2
CDR3 protein: CASSLNPTSGRSTDTQYF

clone size: many
J gene: TRBJ1-2
V gene: TRBV24-1
D gene: NA
CDR3 protein: CATSDDSRTSYGYTF

clone size: many
J gene: TRBJ2-3
V gene: TRBV3-1
D gene: TRBD2
CDR3 protein: CASSSSGKADTQYF

clone size: NA
J gene: TRBJ2-7
V gene: TRBV7-2
D gene: NA
CDR3 protein: CASTPGSYEQYF

clone size: many
J gene: TRBJ2-2
V gene: TRBV2
D gene: NA
CDR3 protein: CASGRNTGELFF

clone size: few
J gene: TRBJ2-4
V gene: TRBV27
D gene: TRBD2
CDR3 protein: CASSLGTSGTMNIQYF

clone size: NA
J gene: TRBJ2-3
V gene: TRBV19
D gene: NA
CDR3 protein: CASSTRGGITDTQYF